The following is a TCR beta chain sequence with its context. The data stem from a study of T-cell memory formation after mild COVID-19. Using its own MiXCR run on the 5' RACE reads, TCRdb lists one record per CDR3 protein. This sample yields some 57,000 distinct CDR3 sequences, of which more than 9% are seen a single time; roughly a quarter belongs to the top ten. Sequencing was performed on PBMCs or a T cell subset sorted from them (not recorded which). This clonotype originated in a man aged 18 to 30 who had mild COVID-19 (a few samples of this study predate the infection). Cell type and time point are not known.

Here the CDR3 DNA reads TGTGCCAGCAGCCGGGACCTCTACGGGGAGCAGTTCTTC. Translated, it gives CASSRDLYGEQFF. The chain recombines TRBV7-7 with TRBJ2-1, with D possibly being TRBD1 or TRBD2 (5 bases each). V gave up 5 bases and J gave up 10 bases, with 15 bases separating them. There are 13 residues in the CDR3. In germline, CDR1 is SSHAT, CDR2 FNYEAQ (reference sequence).